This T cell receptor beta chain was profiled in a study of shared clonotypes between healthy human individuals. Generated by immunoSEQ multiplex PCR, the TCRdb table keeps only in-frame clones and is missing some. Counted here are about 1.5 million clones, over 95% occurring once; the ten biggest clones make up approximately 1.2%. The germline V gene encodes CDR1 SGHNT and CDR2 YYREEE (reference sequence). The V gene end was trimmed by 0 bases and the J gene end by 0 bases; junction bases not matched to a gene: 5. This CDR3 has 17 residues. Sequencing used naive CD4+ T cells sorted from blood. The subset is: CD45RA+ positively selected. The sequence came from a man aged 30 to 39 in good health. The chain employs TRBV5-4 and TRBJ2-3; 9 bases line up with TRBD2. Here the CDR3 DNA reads TGTGCCAGCAGCTTGGATCTAGCGGGGCCGAGCACAGATACGCAGTATTTT. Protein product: CASSLDLAGPSTDTQYF.